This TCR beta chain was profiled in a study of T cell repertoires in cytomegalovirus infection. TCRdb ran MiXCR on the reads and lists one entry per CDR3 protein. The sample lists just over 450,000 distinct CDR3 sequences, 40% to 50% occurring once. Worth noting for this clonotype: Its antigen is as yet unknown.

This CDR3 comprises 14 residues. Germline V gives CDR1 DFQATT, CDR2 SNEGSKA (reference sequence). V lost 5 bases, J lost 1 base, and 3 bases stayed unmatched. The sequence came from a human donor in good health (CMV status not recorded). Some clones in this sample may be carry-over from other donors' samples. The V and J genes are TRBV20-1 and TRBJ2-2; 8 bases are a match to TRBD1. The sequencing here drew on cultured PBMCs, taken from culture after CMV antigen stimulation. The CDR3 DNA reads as TGCAGTGCTCCCGGGACAGGGAACACCGGGGAGCTGTTTTTT. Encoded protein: CSAPGTGNTGELFF.